Listed below are T cell receptor beta chains from one sample, sequenced in a study of prognosis after radiotherapy for stage I lung cancer. TCRdb reprocessed the multiplex PCR reads with MiXCR, giving one entry per CDR3 protein. The profile shows around 14,000 distinct CDR3 sequences, 25% to 30% of them singletons. The starting material was PBMCs, obtained before or after stereotactic body radiation therapy (not recorded which). These receptors were taken from a donor of 50 years or more with non-small cell lung cancer. Each CDR3 is given with its conserved first and last residue. Each record gives: D gene, clone size, V gene, J gene, CDR3 DNA, CDR3 protein. A D gene is named only where the DNA matches it firmly. Clone size is given for some rows only: seen once, a few or many times, or a class if the clone is expanded.

D gene: NA; clone size: NA; V gene: TRBV6-8; J gene: TRBJ1-3; CDR3 DNA: TGTGCCAGCGGCTCGGGCTCTGGAAACACCACAAATTTT; CDR3 protein: CASGSGSGNTTNF
D gene: NA; clone size: once; V gene: TRBV20-1; J gene: TRBJ1-2; CDR3 DNA: TGCAGTACCAGACGCCCCGACGGCTATGGCTACACCTTC; CDR3 protein: CSTRRPDGYGYTF
D gene: NA; clone size: many; V gene: TRBV20-1; J gene: TRBJ2-1; CDR3 DNA: TGCAGTGCCTCAGGAGACCTGTACAATGAGCAGTTCTTC; CDR3 protein: CSASGDLYNEQFF
D gene: NA; clone size: many; V gene: TRBV7-2; J gene: TRBJ1-3; CDR3 DNA: TGTGCCAGCAGCCCTGGACAGCGCGGAAACACCATATATTTT; CDR3 protein: CASSPGQRGNTIYF
D gene: NA; clone size: NA; V gene: TRBV20-1; J gene: TRBJ2-5; CDR3 DNA: TGCAGTGCTTCACAACAGACCCAGTACTTC; CDR3 protein: CSASQQTQYF
D gene: NA; clone size: many; V gene: TRBV7-9; J gene: TRBJ1-1; CDR3 DNA: TGTGCCAGCAGCTTAGATCCGACAGCTGAAGCTTTCTTT; CDR3 protein: CASSLDPTAEAFF
D gene: TRBD1; clone size: many; V gene: TRBV4-1; J gene: TRBJ2-5; CDR3 DNA: TGCGCCAGCAGCCAAGAAGGGACAGGACTTGGTGCGACCCAGTACTTC; CDR3 protein: CASSQEGTGLGATQYF
D gene: TRBD2; clone size: many; V gene: TRBV30; J gene: TRBJ2-3; CDR3 DNA: TGTGCCTGGAGTAAGGGACTAGCGGGAGCCTCGATCATCACAGATACGCAGTATTTT; CDR3 protein: CAWSKGLAGASIITDTQYF
D gene: NA; clone size: many; V gene: TRBV14; J gene: TRBJ1-6; CDR3 DNA: TGTGCCAGCAGCCAACCTCCGCATCCCCTCCACTTT; CDR3 protein: CASSQPPHPLHF
D gene: NA; clone size: NA; V gene: TRBV30; J gene: TRBJ2-5; CDR3 DNA: TGTGCCTGGGGTTCGGGGGGAGGGGGGAAGACCCAGTACTTC; CDR3 protein: CAWGSGGGGKTQYF
D gene: NA; clone size: medium-sized; V gene: TRBV11-2; J gene: TRBJ2-7; CDR3 DNA: TGTGCCAGCAGCTTAGGGCAGACCTACGAGCAGTACTTC; CDR3 protein: CASSLGQTYEQYF
D gene: TRBD2; clone size: NA; V gene: TRBV6-2/TRBV6-3; J gene: TRBJ2-1; CDR3 DNA: TGTGTCAGCACCCTAGCGGGGGTAGACAATGAGCAGTTCTTC; CDR3 protein: CVSTLAGVDNEQFF
D gene: TRBD2; clone size: NA; V gene: TRBV6-1; J gene: TRBJ2-1; CDR3 DNA: TGTGCCAGCAGAAGCGGGGGGAACGGGGATGAGCAGTTCTTC; CDR3 protein: CASRSGGNGDEQFF
D gene: TRBD1; clone size: NA; V gene: TRBV6-5; J gene: TRBJ2-7; CDR3 DNA: TGTGCCATCAGTTACACCACGGGACAGGGACCCTACGAGCAGTACTTC; CDR3 protein: CAISYTTGQGPYEQYF
D gene: NA; clone size: once; V gene: TRBV27; J gene: TRBJ1-1; CDR3 DNA: TGTGCCAGCAGGGCCCAGTGGGGTAAACCCCTAGCTGAAGCTTTCTTT; CDR3 protein: CASRAQWGKPLAEAFF
D gene: TRBD1; clone size: medium-sized; V gene: TRBV12-3/TRBV12-4; J gene: TRBJ2-1; CDR3 DNA: TGTGCCAGCAGCCTAAGACAGGGGGTCTACAATGAGCAGTTCTTC; CDR3 protein: CASSLRQGVYNEQFF
D gene: TRBD2; clone size: many; V gene: TRBV10-3; J gene: TRBJ2-3; CDR3 DNA: TGTGCCATCAGTGCAAGCGATCAACTAGCGGGGACTAGCACAGATACGCAGTATTTT; CDR3 protein: CAISASDQLAGTSTDTQYF
D gene: NA; clone size: medium-sized; V gene: TRBV27; J gene: TRBJ2-7; CDR3 DNA: TGTGCCAGCAGTTCCAGGACTGGTTATTCTTTCTACGAGCAGTACTTC; CDR3 protein: CASSSRTGYSFYEQYF
D gene: NA; clone size: many; V gene: TRBV5-6; J gene: TRBJ1-2; CDR3 DNA: TGTGCCAGCAGCTTGATTACAGATGGCTACACCTTC; CDR3 protein: CASSLITDGYTF
D gene: NA; clone size: many; V gene: TRBV3-1; J gene: TRBJ2-1; CDR3 DNA: TGTGCCAGCAGCCAAAAGGGCAGCTCTCCCTACAATGAGCAGTTCTTC; CDR3 protein: CASSQKGSSPYNEQFF
D gene: NA; clone size: many; V gene: TRBV18; J gene: TRBJ2-7; CDR3 DNA: TGTGCCAGCTCACCATTGAGCGGGACAAGGAATTCCTACGAGCAGTACTTC; CDR3 protein: CASSPLSGTRNSYEQYF
D gene: TRBD1; clone size: many; V gene: TRBV30; J gene: TRBJ2-7; CDR3 DNA: TGTGCCTGGAATATACCGGGACAGGGGACCTACGAGCAGTACTTC; CDR3 protein: CAWNIPGQGTYEQYF
D gene: NA; clone size: many; V gene: TRBV12-3/TRBV12-4; J gene: TRBJ1-2; CDR3 DNA: TGTGCCAGCAGTTTATATAGCTTCCTCTATGGCTACACCTTC; CDR3 protein: CASSLYSFLYGYTF
D gene: NA; clone size: many; V gene: TRBV20-1; J gene: TRBJ1-6; CDR3 DNA: TGCAGTGCTAGAGGACACGTCCTGGGGTCACCCCTCCACTTT; CDR3 protein: CSARGHVLGSPLHF
D gene: NA; clone size: many; V gene: TRBV7-3; J gene: TRBJ1-2; CDR3 DNA: TGTGCCAGCAGCTTAAACGGTGGCTACACCTTC; CDR3 protein: CASSLNGGYTF
D gene: NA; clone size: many; V gene: TRBV20-1; J gene: TRBJ1-2; CDR3 DNA: TGCAGTCCAAAAGCCGGGGCTAACTATGGCTACACCTTC; CDR3 protein: CSPKAGANYGYTF
D gene: NA; clone size: many; V gene: TRBV6-1; J gene: TRBJ2-5; CDR3 DNA: TGTGCCAGCAGCCAATCGGGCGGAGTGGAGACCCAGTACTTC; CDR3 protein: CASSQSGGVETQYF